The next 7 T cell receptor beta chains were all read from a single sample in a study of cytomegalovirus exposure and HLA in healthy donors. With 60 Vbeta and 13 Jbeta primers, the PCR was carried out. Produced via immunoSEQ multiplex PCR; TCRdb's table is partial and in-frame only. The sample has approximately 190,000 clones, more than 65% seen once. Sequenced sample: PBMCs. The origin of the receptors is a woman between 25 and 40 years old in good health and CMV-seropositive.

V usage is TRBV10-3 and J usage is TRBJ1-3; D ambiguous. V lost 4 bases and J 3 bases, leaving 4 bases between the germline ends. Germline loops: CDR1 ENHRY, CDR2 SYGVKD. The CDR3 runs 12 residues. As DNA, the CDR3 is TGTGCCATCAGTGTGTATGGAAACACCATATATTTT. Protein sequence: CAISVYGNTIYF.

This sequence joins TRBV13 and TRBJ1-4; D is undetermined. The CDR3 runs to 15 residues. CDR1 PRHDT and CDR2 FYEKMQ come from the germline V gene (reference sequence). The V gene lost 5 bases and the J gene lost 0 bases, with 10 bases spanning the gap. This CDR3 reads CASSPRLTTNEKLFF. The CDR3 nucleotides are TGTGCCAGCAGCCCCAGGCTGACAACTAATGAAAAACTGTTTTTT.

Only a few counts were recorded for this clone. J is TRBJ1-1 and V is TRBV27, with D uncertain. Per germline, CDR1 MNHEY and CDR2 SMNVEV (reference sequence). The CDR3 is made up of 16 amino acids. V lost 5 bases, J lost 6 bases, and 22 bases lay in between. The DNA for the CDR3 is TGTGCCAGCAGTCGCAAGATCCAAATGAGACTGGCTGAAGCTTTCTTT. Protein product: CASSRKIQMRLAEAFF.

V and J are TRBV21-1 and TRBJ2-7; the listed D gene, TRBD1, was not tested against the DNA. TRBV21-1 is a pseudogene locus. The CDR3 is 14 residues long. CDR3: CASPPGQGIYEQYF. The CDR3 DNA reads TGTGCCAGCCCCCCGGGACAGGGTATCTACGAGCAGTACTTC.

The rearrangement links TRBV7-2 to TRBJ1-1, with 8 positions matching TRBD1. J gave up 0 bases and V 4 bases, and 7 bases lay outside the gene matches. The CDR3 runs to 16 residues. Germline values: CDR1 SGHTA, CDR2 FQGNSA. The CDR3 protein is CASSSTPTGVNTEAFF. CDR3 sequence (DNA): TGTGCCAGCAGCTCCACTCCGACAGGGGTGAACACTGAAGCTTTCTTT.

This clone has a single count. V gene TRBV5-4 combines with J gene TRBJ1-2; 7 bases are a match to TRBD1. Germline values: CDR1 SGHNT, CDR2 YYREEE (reference sequence). The CDR3 spans 13 residues. J gave up 4 bases and V 5 bases, and 5 bases lay outside the gene matches. CDR3 nucleotide sequence: TGTGCCAGCAGGAAGGGACAGATCTATGGCTACACCTTC. Translation: CASRKGQIYGYTF.

The chain carries TRBV7-9 and TRBJ2-7; TRBD2 might be the D (5 bases). The CDR3 runs to 14 residues. Trimming removed 5 bases from V and 7 bases from J, with 18 bases in between. The germline gives CDR1 SEHNR, CDR2 FQNEAQ (reference sequence). The CDR3 DNA sequence: TGTGCCAGCAGCCCGCCCCGGGCGCCGGGGGAGCAGTACTTC. Protein sequence: CASSPPRAPGEQYF. Full variable domain (remainder filled in from reference TRBV7-9 and TRBJ2-7): DTGVSQNPRHKITKRGQNVTFRCDPISEHNRLYWYRQTLGQGPEFLTYFQNEAQLEKSRLLSDRFSAERPKGSFSTLEIQRTEQGDSAMYLCASSPPRAPGEQYFGPGTRLTVT.